The 20 T cell receptor beta chains in this list originate from one sample, sequenced in a study of blood T cells in healthy people across ages. A second PCR, run for about 7 to 11 cycles, used a sample-barcoded 5' primer plus a J-beta primer mix. TCRdb re-derived calls from the 5' RACE reads in MiXCR, one entry per CDR3 protein. The sample has 540,000 or so distinct CDR3 sequences, 47% seen once. The sequenced material came from blood. The receptors stem from a man aged 80 or over in good health.

This clonotype appeared a few times. The V and J genes are TRBV7-2 and TRBJ2-5, with a possible D match to TRBD1 (5 bases). Per the germline V gene, CDR1 is SGHTA and CDR2 is FQGNSA. Trimming stripped 3 bases from V and 5 bases from J, with 16 bases between. This CDR3 is built from 15 residues. The CDR3 loop reads CASSLISDSLETQYF. CDR3 DNA: TGTGCCAGCAGCTTGATTAGTGACAGCTTGGAGACCCAGTACTTC. Variable domain in full (rest from reference TRBV7-2 and TRBJ2-5): GAGVSQSPSNKVTEKGKDVELRCDPISGHTALYWYRQSLGQGLEFLIYFQGNSAPDKSGLPSDRFSAERTGGSVSTLTIQRTQQEDSAVYLCASSLISDSLETQYFGPGTRLLVL.

The chain is built from TRBV5-1 and TRBJ2-1, with D perhaps matching TRBD1 (7 bases). The V end lost 0 bases, the J end lost 0 bases, and 19 bases lay between the germline ends. Per germline, CDR1 SGHRS and CDR2 YFSETQ. The CDR3 runs 19 residues. This CDR3 reads CASSLDPGGTPSSYNEQFF. The CDR3 DNA reads as TGCGCCAGCAGCTTGGATCCAGGGGGGACCCCTAGCTCCTACAATGAGCAGTTCTTC.

About this clonotype itself: One base away lies a much larger clone, so this may be a sequencing read error. The rearrangement joins TRBV4-3 to TRBJ1-5; possibly TRBD1 for D (5 bases). In germline, CDR1 is LGHNA, CDR2 YSLEER. The CDR3 contains 15 residues. The chain's CDR3 is CTSSQGSGSNQPQHF. Here the CDR3 DNA reads TGCACCAGCAGCCAGGGATCGGGTAGCAATCAGCCCCAGCATTTT.

This clonotype has more than one count but fewer than ten. V and J are TRBV20-1 and TRBJ1-2, with a weak D call TRBD1 (6 bases). Trimming shortened V by 3 bases and J by 7 bases, and 12 bases separated the two germline ends. There are 12 residues in the CDR3. Looked up from germline, CDR1 is DFQATT and CDR2 is SNEGSKA (reference sequence). CDR3 nucleotides: TGCAGTGCTAGTAACAGGGAGGGTGGCTACACCTTC. Amino acids: CSASNREGGYTF.

This sequence joins TRBV4-1 and TRBJ1-1; D remains ambiguous. This CDR3 region has 13 residues. V lost 4 bases to trimming and J lost 3 bases, with 9 bases between them. CDR1 is MGHRA, CDR2 YSYEKL, per germline. The CDR3 DNA is TGCGCCAGCAGCCCACGTTCCTACACTGAAGCTTTCTTT. Protein product: CASSPRSYTEAFF.

V usage is TRBV18 and J usage is TRBJ2-7, with 8 nucleotides matching TRBD1. The CDR3 contains 15 residues. V gave up 0 bases and J gave up 5 bases; unmatched junction bases: 6. Per germline, CDR1 KGHSH and CDR2 LQKENI. The CDR3 loop is CASSPPAGGIHEQYF. CDR3 sequence (DNA): TGTGCCAGCTCACCACCGGCAGGGGGCATCCACGAGCAGTACTTC.

A few counts support this clonotype. The rearrangement uses TRBV7-2 and TRBJ2-3; D is perhaps TRBD1 (5 bases). Germline assignment: CDR1 SGHTA and CDR2 FQGNSA. The CDR3 contains 13 residues. V was trimmed by 9 bases and J by 2 bases, leaving 12 bases between them. CDR3 coding DNA: TGTGCCAGTAGGGGCGCCTACACAGATACGCAGTATTTT. This sequence encodes CASRGAYTDTQYF.

The rearrangement links TRBV28 to TRBJ2-5; 8 bases are shared with TRBD2. Germline values: CDR1 MDHEN, CDR2 SYDVKM. This CDR3 is built from 15 residues. Germline trimming cut 6 bases from V and 2 bases from J; bases unmatched to any gene: 8. Here the CDR3 reads CASRAGLGAQETQYF. The CDR3 region has the DNA TGTGCCAGCAGAGCGGGACTAGGGGCGCAAGAGACCCAGTACTTC.

The rearrangement uses TRBV7-3 and TRBJ1-1; tentative D call: TRBD1 (5 bases). This CDR3 is built from 13 residues. The V gene lost 5 bases and the J gene lost 5 bases, with 12 bases spanning the gap. The germline V gene encodes CDR1 SGHTA and CDR2 FQGTGA. CDR3 loop: CASSLRVGTEAFF. The CDR3, as DNA: TGTGCCAGCAGCCTCAGGGTCGGGACTGAAGCTTTCTTT.

CDR3 in DNA: TGCGCCAGCAGCATAAGCGGGGAGGCCTACGAGCAGTACTTC. This gives the protein CASSISGEAYEQYF. The chain couples TRBV5-1 to TRBJ2-7; 7 nucleotides line up with TRBD2. This CDR3 has 14 amino acids. Germline V gene sequence: CDR1 SGHRS, CDR2 YFSETQ. J lost 2 bases, V lost 4 bases, and 6 bases had no gene match.

The genes are TRBV5-1 and TRBJ1-1; the match to TRBD1 covers 8 bases. Germline V gene sequence: CDR1 SGHRS, CDR2 YFSETQ. V gave up 0 bases and J gave up 6 bases; unmatched junction bases: 7. The CDR3 length is 15 residues. The CDR3 DNA reads TGCGCCAGCAGCTTGGTGTCAGGGGGCATGGCTGAAGCTTTCTTT. It is translated as CASSLVSGGMAEAFF.

As concerns this clonotype: An end of the junction does not agree with germline; a read error may underlie this. The genes are TRBV7-9 and TRBJ1-1, with D perhaps TRBD1 (5 bases). This CDR3 spans 14 amino acids. Per germline, CDR1 SEHNR and CDR2 FQNEAQ (reference sequence). CDR3 region: CASRLGDLNTGAFF. CDR3 nucleotides: TGTGCCAGCAGGCTGGGGGACCTGAACACTGGAGCTTTCTTT.

This clonotype was counted between two and nine times. V gene TRBV6-6 combines with J gene TRBJ2-3; D is perhaps TRBD1 (5 bases). This CDR3 is 14 amino acids long. Deletions cut 6 bases from V and 1 base from J, with 11 bases between. Germline values: CDR1 MNHNY, CDR2 SVGAGI (reference sequence). CDR3 bases: TGTGCCAGCAGCATTCAGGGCGGCACAGATACGCAGTATTTT. Protein product: CASSIQGGTDTQYF.

V is TRBV12-3 or TRBV12-4 and J is TRBJ2-2, with 13 bases that match TRBD2. This CDR3 has 20 residues. The trim removed 6 bases at V and 4 bases at J, leaving 17 bases unmatched. CDR3 region: CASSQRIRGLAGPGTGELFF. As DNA, the CDR3 is TGTGCCAGCAGCCAGCGGATTAGGGGACTAGCGGGGCCGGGCACCGGGGAGCTGTTTTTT.

Note on this clonotype: A much larger clonotype is one base distant, so this may be a read error. The gene calls are TRBV25-1 and TRBJ2-5; the match to TRBD1 covers 7 bases. The J call may be faulty, since TRBJ2-7 better matches the DNA end. The CDR3 has 11 amino acids. Germline V gene lookup returns CDR1 MGHDK and CDR2 SYGVNS. Here the CDR3 reads CACSGQVEQYF. CDR3 DNA: TGTGCCTGCAGTGGACAGGTCGAGCAGTACTTC.

The V and J genes are TRBV20-1 and TRBJ2-5; weak D call: TRBD2 (5 bases). Trimming took 8 bases from V and 2 from J, leaving 18 bases between them. The CDR3 extends over 14 amino acids. The germline CDR1 and CDR2 sequences are DFQATT and SNEGSKA (reference sequence). CDR3 loop: CSTTRVALQETQYF. CDR3 DNA: TGCAGTACTACCCGGGTAGCGTTACAAGAGACCCAGTACTTC.

The rearrangement uses TRBV5-6 and TRBJ2-3, with D perhaps TRBD1 (6 bases). Trimming took 3 bases from V and 0 from J, leaving 14 bases between them. The germline CDR1 and CDR2 sequences are SGHDT and YYEEEE. This CDR3 spans 16 amino acids. CDR3: CASSSRGKRSTDTQYF. Here the CDR3 DNA reads TGTGCCAGCAGCTCCAGGGGCAAAAGAAGCACAGATACGCAGTATTTT.

This sequence joins TRBV7-3 and TRBJ1-2, with TRBD1 matching 7 bases. The V segment lost 7 bases and the J segment 8 bases; nucleotides outside the gene matches: 10. Germline V lookup: CDR1 SGHTA, CDR2 FQGTGA. The CDR3 loop spans 13 amino acids. Here the CDR3 reads CASIRGQVAGYTF. CDR3 nucleotide sequence: TGTGCCAGCATCCGAGGACAGGTCGCGGGCTACACCTTC.

This clonotype appeared a few times. This chain connects TRBV20-1 to TRBJ1-5; D uncertain. Germline V gives CDR1 DFQATT, CDR2 SNEGSKA (reference sequence). The CDR3 sequence is 13 residues long. V was trimmed by 4 bases and J by 1 base, leaving 8 bases between them. DNA of the CDR3: TGCAGTGCTACCCACCAAAGCAATCAGCCCCAGCATTTT. It encodes CSATHQSNQPQHF.

This clonotype occurred a few times. The rearrangement links TRBV6-6 to TRBJ2-5, with D perhaps TRBD1 or TRBD2 (5 bases each). V lost 7 bases and J 5 bases, leaving 17 bases between the germline ends. Germline lookup yields CDR1 MNHNY and CDR2 SVGAGI (reference sequence). The CDR3 totals 14 residues. The CDR3 DNA reads as TGTGCCAGCACCGTACGGGACCCAGGGGAGACCCAGTACTTC. Translating gives CASTVRDPGETQYF.